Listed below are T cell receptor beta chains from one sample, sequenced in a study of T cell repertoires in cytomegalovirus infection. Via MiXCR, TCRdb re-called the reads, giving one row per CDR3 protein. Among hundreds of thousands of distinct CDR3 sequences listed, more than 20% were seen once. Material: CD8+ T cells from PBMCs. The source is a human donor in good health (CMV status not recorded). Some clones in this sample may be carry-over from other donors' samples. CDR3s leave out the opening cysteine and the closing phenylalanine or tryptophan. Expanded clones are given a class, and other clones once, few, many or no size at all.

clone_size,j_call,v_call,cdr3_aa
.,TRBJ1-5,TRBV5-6,ASSLAGREESNQPQH
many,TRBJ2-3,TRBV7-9,ASSPGTSGGTDTQY
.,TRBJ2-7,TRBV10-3,AISVPQGCQQY
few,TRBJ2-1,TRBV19,ASTISISGGKHEQF
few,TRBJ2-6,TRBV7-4,ASSSHTSGANVLT
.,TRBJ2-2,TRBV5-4,ASSSPVRGTGELF
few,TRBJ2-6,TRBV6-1,ASSDTLDSGANVLT
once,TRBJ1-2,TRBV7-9,ASRQGQPRNYGYT
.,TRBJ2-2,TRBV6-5,ASSYSPARADGELF
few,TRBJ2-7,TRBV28,ASNGGGAREQY
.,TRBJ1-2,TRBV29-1,SVEYQGRRHGYT
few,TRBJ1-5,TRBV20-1,SAPRAVDSNQPQH
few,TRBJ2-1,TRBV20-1,SVAKEGLAGGNIYNEQF
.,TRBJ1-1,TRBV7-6,ASSGDMEIAF
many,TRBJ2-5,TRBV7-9,ASSLTGDQETQY
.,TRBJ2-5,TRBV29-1,SVEDPASGEETQY
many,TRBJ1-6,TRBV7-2,ASSSTESSYNSPLH
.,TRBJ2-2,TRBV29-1,SVRTGNTGELF
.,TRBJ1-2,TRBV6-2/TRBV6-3,ASSSPVGTLNYGYT
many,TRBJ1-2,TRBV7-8,ASRPVPGQAISYGYT
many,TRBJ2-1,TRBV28,ASSPRDTRSYNEQF
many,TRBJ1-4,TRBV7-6,ASSEGPMTEKLF
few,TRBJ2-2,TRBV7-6,ASSSTTNTGELF
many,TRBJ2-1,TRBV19,ASSSRAGGLSYNEQF
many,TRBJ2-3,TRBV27,ASSYSGTGFGDTQY
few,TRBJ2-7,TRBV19,ASSMGSSYEQY
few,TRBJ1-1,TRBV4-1,ASSQDLDRWNTEAF
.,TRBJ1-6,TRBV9,ASSAHGGPRSYNSPLH
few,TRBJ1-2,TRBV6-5,ASSYSSGDFYGYT
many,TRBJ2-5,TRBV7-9,ASSTTSGAAYETQY
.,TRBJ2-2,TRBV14,ASGPPGELF
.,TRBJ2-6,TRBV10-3,AIRDRVSGANVLT
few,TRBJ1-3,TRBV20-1,SARAKDGSGNTIY
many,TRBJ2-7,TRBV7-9,ASSLEAGGLYEQY
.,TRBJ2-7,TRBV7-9,ASSPRDRPKYEQY
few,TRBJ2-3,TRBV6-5,ASGQSSADTQY
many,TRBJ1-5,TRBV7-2,ASSSMGQGGYQPQH
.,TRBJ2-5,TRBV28,ASSFGNFQETQY
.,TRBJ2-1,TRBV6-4,ASSGLAGAAYNEQF
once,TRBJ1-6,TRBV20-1,SARVYGQGISPLH
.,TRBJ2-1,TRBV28,ASSFQGVLNEQF
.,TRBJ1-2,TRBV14,ASSQEGNLNYGYT
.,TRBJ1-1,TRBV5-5,TSSLEGGNTEAF